Presented here are 19 T cell receptor beta chains from one specimen sequenced in a study of T cells in localized non-small cell lung cancer. The data were produced by immunoSEQ multiplex PCR, yet TCRdb's version contains in-frame clones alone and is incomplete. The sample holds around 41,000 clones, approximately 86% seen once. Source: peripheral blood, taken before any cancer treatment. All receptors derive from a woman aged 18 to 55 with stage III lung adenocarcinoma.

The rearrangement links TRBV7-8 to TRBJ2-1; TRBD2 might be the D (6 bases). Trimming removed 5 bases at V and 0 bases at J, with 14 bases between. Germline values: CDR1 SGHVS, CDR2 FQNEAQ. The CDR3 length is 16 residues. This CDR3 reads CASSRDSLSSYNEQFF. The CDR3 coding sequence is TGTGCCAGCAGCAGGGACTCCCTGAGCTCCTACAATGAGCAGTTCTTC.

CDR3 nucleotides: TGTGCCAGCAGCTTCCGGGGTGAAGCTTTCTTT. This gives the protein CASSFRGEAFF. The chain combines TRBV6-5 with TRBJ1-1; no clear D. This CDR3 spans 11 amino acids. Germline V lookup: CDR1 MNHEY, CDR2 SVGAGI. V was shortened by 6 bases and J by 7 bases, with 9 bases between the two germline ends.

The rearrangement joins TRBV27 to TRBJ2-7, with 9 bases lining up with TRBD1. CDR3 length: 14 residues. Germline V lookup: CDR1 MNHEY, CDR2 SMNVEV (reference sequence). J was trimmed by 2 bases and V by 6 bases; bases with no gene match: 5. The CDR3 protein is CASRQGAPPYEQYF. The CDR3, as DNA: TGTGCCAGCAGACAGGGGGCCCCCCCCTACGAGCAGTACTTC.

CDR3 in DNA: TGTGCCAGCAGTGAAAGTAGGGGCAGGGTTAGCAATCAGCCCCAGCATTTT. This gives the protein CASSESRGRVSNQPQHF. V and J are TRBV6-1 and TRBJ1-5, with D perhaps matching TRBD1 (5 bases). V lost 2 bases, J lost 0 bases, and 14 bases lay in between. The CDR3 covers 17 residues. Germline CDR1 is MNHNS and CDR2 is SASEGT.

As DNA, the CDR3 is TGTGCCAGCACCCCGGGGGAAACAGAACGATCACCCCTCCACTTT. The encoded protein is CASTPGETERSPLHF. V is TRBV2 and J is TRBJ1-6; a possible D gene is TRBD1 (5 bases). V was shortened by 7 bases and J by 10 bases, with 20 bases between the two germline ends. CDR1 SNHLY and CDR2 FYNNEI come from the germline V gene. The CDR3 loop spans 15 amino acids.

The J gene is TRBJ2-7, the V gene TRBV6-5, with D maybe TRBD2 (6 bases). Germline V CDR1 and CDR2: MNHEY, SVGAGI. V gave up 2 bases and J gave up 3 bases, with 11 bases separating them. CDR3 length: 14 residues. The CDR3 sequence is CASSYRGIGYEQYF. Written as DNA, the CDR3 is TGTGCCAGCAGTTACCGGGGGATCGGCTACGAGCAGTACTTC.

The chain combines TRBV5-1 with TRBJ2-7; D might be TRBD2 (5 bases). V lost 5 bases and J 4 bases, leaving 19 bases between the germline ends. The CDR3 is 15 amino acids. Germline V gene data show CDR1 as SGHRS and CDR2 as YFSETQ. This CDR3 reads CASRQLAQTLYEQYF. CDR3 nucleotide sequence: TGCGCCAGCAGGCAGCTAGCCCAGACCTTATACGAGCAGTACTTC.

The V call is TRBV18, the J call TRBJ1-2; TRBD1 aligns across 9 bases. The trim removed 6 bases at V and 4 bases at J, leaving 6 bases unmatched. CDR3 length: 14 residues. Per germline, CDR1 KGHSH and CDR2 LQKENI. CDR3 amino acids: CASSLQGAGYGYTF. CDR3 in DNA: TGTGCCAGCTCCTTACAGGGGGCAGGCTATGGCTACACCTTC.

With regard to this clone: The same CDR3 also results from other DNA sequences found in this sample. The V gene is TRBV5-1, the J gene TRBJ1-3; no clear D gene. This CDR3 region has 17 residues. Germline assignment: CDR1 SGHRS and CDR2 YFSETQ. V was pared by 0 bases and J by 0 bases, with 13 bases between. DNA of the CDR3: TGCGCCAGCAGCTTGGGTCGTCTGACCGACTCTGGAAACACCATATATTTT. Translated: CASSLGRLTDSGNTIYF.

This rearrangement joins TRBV9 to TRBJ1-1, with D perhaps matching TRBD1 (5 bases). V was pared by 0 bases and J by 5 bases, with 11 bases between. The germline V gene encodes CDR1 SGDLS and CDR2 YYNGEE. The CDR3 is made up of 14 amino acids. The CDR3 region has the DNA TGTGCCAGCAGCGTAGGATGGAGGGGAACTGAAGCTTTCTTT. This gives the protein CASSVGWRGTEAFF.

DNA of the CDR3: TGTGCCAGCTCACCATCGTTCGATCAGCCCCAGCATTTT. The encoded protein is CASSPSFDQPQHF. The chain is built from TRBV18 and TRBJ1-5; no clear D gene. CDR1 is KGHSH and CDR2 is LQKENI in the germline V gene. The V and J ends lost 2 bases and 5 bases respectively, with 7 bases between them. This CDR3 has 13 amino acids.

The chain carries TRBV6-1 and TRBJ1-2, with D perhaps TRBD1 (6 bases). The CDR3 is made up of 17 amino acids. Germline lookup yields CDR1 MNHNS and CDR2 SASEGT. Trimming took off 0 bases at V and 4 bases at J, with 18 bases between the two ends. CDR3 sequence reads: CASSEALWTVAGYGYTF. CDR3 in DNA: TGTGCCAGCAGTGAAGCGCTATGGACAGTCGCCGGCTATGGCTACACCTTC.

This clone occurred a few times. The rearrangement joins TRBV7-3 to TRBJ1-6; TRBD1 is a possible D gene (5 bases). The ends were cut back, 3 bases at V and 9 bases at J, with 12 bases in the middle. The CDR3 totals 14 residues. Germline V gene data show CDR1 as SGHTA and CDR2 as FQGTGA. The CDR3 loop reads CASSLTEQSSPLHF. The CDR3 DNA reads TGTGCCAGCAGCTTGACAGAACAGAGTTCACCCCTCCACTTT.

This chain links TRBV6-1 with TRBJ1-1; no clear D. The CDR3 has 12 amino acids. Trimming took off 3 bases at V and 1 base at J, with 3 bases between the two ends. CDR1 is MNHNS, CDR2 SASEGT, per germline. CDR3: CASSDANTEAFF. The CDR3 DNA reads as TGTGCCAGCAGTGACGCGAACACTGAAGCTTTCTTT.

This chain uses TRBV13 with TRBJ1-2; a weak D match, TRBD1 (6 bases). This CDR3 has 11 amino acids. The germline V and J ends were trimmed by 9 bases and 6 bases, with 11 bases remaining between them. Germline-derived CDR1 and CDR2 are PRHDT and FYEKMQ (reference sequence). The CDR3 protein is CARGSGDGYTF. CDR3 coding DNA: TGTGCCAGAGGCTCAGGGGATGGCTACACCTTC.

In this sample, this clone turned up once. CDR3: CASSQLRDRGYNEQFF. The DNA for the CDR3 is TGTGCCAGCAGCCAACTCCGGGACAGGGGTTACAATGAGCAGTTCTTC. The chain is built from TRBV7-2 and TRBJ2-1; 10 bases line up with TRBD1. CDR3 size: 16 residues. V shed 5 bases and J 4 bases; nucleotides not matched to a gene: 8. Per the germline V gene, CDR1 is SGHTA and CDR2 is FQGNSA. The whole variable domain, filled in from reference TRBV7-2 and TRBJ2-1, reads GAGVSQSPSNKVTEKGKDVELRCDPISGHTALYWYRQSLGQGLEFLIYFQGNSAPDKSGLPSDRFSAERTGGSVSTLTIQRTQQEDSAVYLCASSQLRDRGYNEQFFGPGTRLTVL.

The genes are TRBV7-7 and TRBJ2-3; D perhaps matches TRBD2 (6 bases). Looked up from germline, CDR1 is SSHAT and CDR2 is FNYEAQ (reference sequence). The V gene lost 10 bases and the J gene lost 6 bases, with 44 bases spanning the gap. The CDR3 spans 22 residues. DNA for the CDR3: TGTGCCACCGCCTTAGAGATGGGGCTACGGAGGAGAGGGAGGCTAGCTTACGATACGCAGTATTTT. Protein: CATALEMGLRRRGRLAYDTQYF.

The chain has TRBV6-1 and TRBJ1-1; tentative D call: TRBD1 (5 bases). The CDR3 has 15 amino acids. V was shortened by 3 bases and J by 1 base, with 12 bases between the two germline ends. Germline lookup yields CDR1 MNHNS and CDR2 SASEGT. The CDR3 DNA sequence: TGTGCCAGCAGTGACCAGTCCGGGGCGAACACTGAAGCTTTCTTT. It translates to CASSDQSGANTEAFF.

V and J are TRBV4-1 and TRBJ1-5; no clear D gene. Germline CDR1 is MGHRA and CDR2 is YSYEKL. CDR3 length: 17 amino acids. V lost 1 base to trimming and J lost 0 bases, with 13 bases between them. The CDR3 protein is CASSQVRATTSNQPQHF. The DNA for the CDR3 is TGCGCCAGCAGCCAAGTTAGGGCGACAACTAGCAATCAGCCCCAGCATTTT.